This T cell receptor (beta chain) derives from a study of cytomegalovirus exposure and HLA in healthy donors. Primers included in the PCR were 60 Vbeta and 13 Jbeta primers. Generated by immunoSEQ multiplex PCR, the TCRdb table keeps only in-frame clones and is missing some. The data hold some 150,000 clones, with 80% to 90% observed a single time. CDR3 size: 14 residues. The germline gives CDR1 MDHEN, CDR2 SYDVKM. V shed 6 bases and J 3 bases; nucleotides not matched to a gene: 8. This chain joins TRBV28 and TRBJ2-7; the match to TRBD2 covers 7 bases. The receptor comes from a woman aged 18-29 years in good health and CMV-seronegative. Sequenced: PBMCs. The CDR3 nucleotides read TGTGCCAGCAGGGCTGCGGGGGTTCTCTACGAGCAGTACTTC. Protein sequence: CASRAAGVLYEQYF.